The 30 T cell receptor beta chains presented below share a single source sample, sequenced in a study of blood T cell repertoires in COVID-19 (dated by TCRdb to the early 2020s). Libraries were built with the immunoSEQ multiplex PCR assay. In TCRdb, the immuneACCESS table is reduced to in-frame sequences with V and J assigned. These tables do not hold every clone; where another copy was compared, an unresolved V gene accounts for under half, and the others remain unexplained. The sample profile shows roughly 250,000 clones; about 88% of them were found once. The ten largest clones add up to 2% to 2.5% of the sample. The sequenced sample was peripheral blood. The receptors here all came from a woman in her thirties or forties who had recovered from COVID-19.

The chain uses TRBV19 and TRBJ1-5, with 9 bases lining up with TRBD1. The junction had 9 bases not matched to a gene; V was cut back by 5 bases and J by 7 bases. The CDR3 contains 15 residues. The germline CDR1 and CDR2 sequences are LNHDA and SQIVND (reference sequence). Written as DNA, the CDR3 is TGTGCCAGTAGTCCCACTGGGGACAGGGTGCAGCCCCAGCATTTT. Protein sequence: CASSPTGDRVQPQHF. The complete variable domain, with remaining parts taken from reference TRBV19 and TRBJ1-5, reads DGGITQSPKYLFRKEGQNVTLSCEQNLNHDAMYWYRQDPGQGLRLIYYSQIVNDFQKGDIAEGYSVSREKKESFPLTVTSAQKNPTAFYLCASSPTGDRVQPQHFGDGTRLSIL.

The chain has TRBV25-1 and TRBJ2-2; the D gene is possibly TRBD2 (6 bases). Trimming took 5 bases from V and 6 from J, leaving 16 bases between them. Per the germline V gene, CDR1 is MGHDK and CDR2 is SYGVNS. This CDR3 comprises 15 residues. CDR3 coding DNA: TGTGCCAGCAGTCCTGAAAGGAGGGCGGCCGGGGAGCTGTTTTTT. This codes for CASSPERRAAGELFF.

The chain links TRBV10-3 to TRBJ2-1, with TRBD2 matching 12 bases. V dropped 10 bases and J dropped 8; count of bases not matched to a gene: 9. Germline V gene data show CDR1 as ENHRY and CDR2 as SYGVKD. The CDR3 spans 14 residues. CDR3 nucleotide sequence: TGTGCCACTGGACTAGCGGGGATGATCGATGAGCAGTTCTTC. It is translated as CATGLAGMIDEQFF.

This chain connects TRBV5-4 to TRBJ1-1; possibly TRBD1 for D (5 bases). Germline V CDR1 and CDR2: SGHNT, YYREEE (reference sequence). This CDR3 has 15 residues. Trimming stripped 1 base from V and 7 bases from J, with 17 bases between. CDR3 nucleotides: TGTGCCAGCAGCTTGCAGGGCAAAAGTTCCTATGAAGCTTTCTTT. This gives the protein CASSLQGKSSYEAFF.

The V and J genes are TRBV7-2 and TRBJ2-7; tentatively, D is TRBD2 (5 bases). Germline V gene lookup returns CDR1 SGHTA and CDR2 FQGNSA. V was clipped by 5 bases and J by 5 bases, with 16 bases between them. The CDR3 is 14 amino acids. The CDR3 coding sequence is TGTGCCAGCAGCCCTATACTAGATCCCCACGAGCAGTACTTC. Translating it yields CASSPILDPHEQYF.

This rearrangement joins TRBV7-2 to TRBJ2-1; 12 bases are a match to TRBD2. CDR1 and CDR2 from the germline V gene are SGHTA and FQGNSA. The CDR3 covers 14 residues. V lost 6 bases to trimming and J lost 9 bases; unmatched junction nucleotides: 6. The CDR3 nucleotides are TGTGCCAGCAGTCTAGGACTAGCGGGAACTGAGCAGTTCTTC. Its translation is CASSLGLAGTEQFF.

The CDR3 loop reads CSASTQGAVGNQPQHF. CDR3 coding DNA: TGCAGTGCTAGTACGCAGGGGGCGGTTGGCAATCAGCCCCAGCATTTT. This sequence joins TRBV20-1 and TRBJ1-5, with TRBD1 identical over 8 bases. CDR1 DFQATT and CDR2 SNEGSKA come from the germline V gene (reference sequence). The J segment lost 2 bases and the V segment lost 3 bases, leaving 9 bases of the junction unmatched. CDR3 length: 16 residues.

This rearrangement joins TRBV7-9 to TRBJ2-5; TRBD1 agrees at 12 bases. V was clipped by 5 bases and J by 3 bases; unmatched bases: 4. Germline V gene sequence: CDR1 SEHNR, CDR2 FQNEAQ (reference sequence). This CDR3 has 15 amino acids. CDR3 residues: CASSTGTGGEETQYF. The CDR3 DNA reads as TGTGCCAGCAGCACCGGGACAGGGGGCGAAGAGACCCAGTACTTC. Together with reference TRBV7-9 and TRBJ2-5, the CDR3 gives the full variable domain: DTGVSQNPRHKITKRGQNVTFRCDPISEHNRLYWYRQTLGQGPEFLTYFQNEAQLEKSRLLSDRFSAERPKGSFSTLEIQRTEQGDSAMYLCASSTGTGGEETQYFGPGTRLLVL.

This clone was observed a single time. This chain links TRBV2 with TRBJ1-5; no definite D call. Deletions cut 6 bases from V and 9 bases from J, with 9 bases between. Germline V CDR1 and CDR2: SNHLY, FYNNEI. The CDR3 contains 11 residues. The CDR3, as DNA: TGTGCCAGCAGACTTTCCGGGCCCCAGCATTTT. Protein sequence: CASRLSGPQHF.

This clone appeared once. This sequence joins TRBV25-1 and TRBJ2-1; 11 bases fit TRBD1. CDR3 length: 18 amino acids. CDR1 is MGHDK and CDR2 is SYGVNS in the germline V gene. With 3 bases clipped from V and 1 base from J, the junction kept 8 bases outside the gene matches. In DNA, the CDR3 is TGTGCCAGCAGTGACGGCGGACAGGGGGCCAGATCCTACAATGAGCAGTTCTTC. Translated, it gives CASSDGGQGARSYNEQFF.

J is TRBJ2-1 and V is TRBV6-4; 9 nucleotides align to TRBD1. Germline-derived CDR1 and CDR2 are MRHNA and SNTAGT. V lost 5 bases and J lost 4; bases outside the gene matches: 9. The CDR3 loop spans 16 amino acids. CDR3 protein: CASSKTGTGIYNEQFF. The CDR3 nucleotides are TGTGCCAGCAGTAAGACCGGGACAGGGATTTACAATGAGCAGTTCTTC.

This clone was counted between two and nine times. DNA of the CDR3: TGTGCCAGCAGTGATGACAGGGAGGAACATTTT. This translates into CASSDDREEHF. V is TRBV2 and J is TRBJ1-5; 7 bases map to TRBD1. CDR3 length equals 11 residues. V lost 3 bases and J lost 16; bases outside the gene matches: 6. Looked up from germline, CDR1 is SNHLY and CDR2 is FYNNEI.

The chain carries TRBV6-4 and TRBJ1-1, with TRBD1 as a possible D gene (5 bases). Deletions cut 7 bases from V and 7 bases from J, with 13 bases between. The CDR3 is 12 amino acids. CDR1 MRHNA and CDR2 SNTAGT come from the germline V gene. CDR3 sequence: CASKGPRDEAFF. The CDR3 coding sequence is TGTGCCAGCAAGGGGCCCCGTGATGAAGCTTTCTTT.

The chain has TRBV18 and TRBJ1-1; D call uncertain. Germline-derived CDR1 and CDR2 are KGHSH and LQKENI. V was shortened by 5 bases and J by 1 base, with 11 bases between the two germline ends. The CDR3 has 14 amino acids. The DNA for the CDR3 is TGTGCCAGCTCAAGCACAGCCCCGAACACTGAAGCTTTCTTT. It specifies CASSSTAPNTEAFF.

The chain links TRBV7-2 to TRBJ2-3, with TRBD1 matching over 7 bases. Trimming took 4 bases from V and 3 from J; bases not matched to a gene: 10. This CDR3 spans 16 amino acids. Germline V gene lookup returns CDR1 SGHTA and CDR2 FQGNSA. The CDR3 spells CASSSPLGGLTDTQYF. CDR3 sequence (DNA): TGTGCCAGCAGCTCCCCCTTAGGGGGCCTGACAGATACGCAGTATTTT.

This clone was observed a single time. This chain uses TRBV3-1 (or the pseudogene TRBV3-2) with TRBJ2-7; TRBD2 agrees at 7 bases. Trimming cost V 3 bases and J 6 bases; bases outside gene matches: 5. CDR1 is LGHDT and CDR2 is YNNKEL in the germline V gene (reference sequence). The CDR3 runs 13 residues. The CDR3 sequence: CASSHNREGEQYF. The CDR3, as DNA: TGTGCCAGCAGCCATAATAGGGAGGGCGAGCAGTACTTC.

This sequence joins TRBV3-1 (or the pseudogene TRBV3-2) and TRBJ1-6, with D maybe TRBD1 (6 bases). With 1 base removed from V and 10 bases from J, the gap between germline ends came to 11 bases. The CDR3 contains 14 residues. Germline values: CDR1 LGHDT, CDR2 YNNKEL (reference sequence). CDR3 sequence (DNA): TGTGCCAGCAGCCAAGTGGGGGCGGAATCACCCCTCCACTTT. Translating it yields CASSQVGAESPLHF.

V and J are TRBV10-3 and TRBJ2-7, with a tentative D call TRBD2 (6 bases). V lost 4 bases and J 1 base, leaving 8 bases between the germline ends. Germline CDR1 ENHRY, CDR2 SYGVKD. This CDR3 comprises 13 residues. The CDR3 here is CAISAGTSYEQYF. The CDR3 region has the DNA TGTGCCATCAGTGCGGGGACTTCCTACGAGCAGTACTTC.

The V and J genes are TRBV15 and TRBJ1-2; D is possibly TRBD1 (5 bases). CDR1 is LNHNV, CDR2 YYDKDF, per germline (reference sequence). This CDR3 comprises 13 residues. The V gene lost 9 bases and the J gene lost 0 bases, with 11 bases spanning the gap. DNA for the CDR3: TGTGCCACTACCGGGGGAGCTAACTATGGCTACACCTTC. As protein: CATTGGANYGYTF.

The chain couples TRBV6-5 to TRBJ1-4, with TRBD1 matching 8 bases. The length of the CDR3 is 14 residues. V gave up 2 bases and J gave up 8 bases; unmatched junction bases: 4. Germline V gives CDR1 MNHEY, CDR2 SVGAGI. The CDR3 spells CASSYGAGGEKLFF. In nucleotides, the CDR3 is TGTGCCAGCAGTTACGGGGCAGGGGGCGAAAAACTGTTTTTT.

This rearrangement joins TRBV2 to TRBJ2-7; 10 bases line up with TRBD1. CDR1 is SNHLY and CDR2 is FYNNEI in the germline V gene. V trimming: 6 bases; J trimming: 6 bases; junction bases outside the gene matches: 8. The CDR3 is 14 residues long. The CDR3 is CASSPRQGAGEQYF. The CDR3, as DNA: TGTGCCAGCAGCCCCAGACAGGGGGCGGGCGAGCAGTACTTC.

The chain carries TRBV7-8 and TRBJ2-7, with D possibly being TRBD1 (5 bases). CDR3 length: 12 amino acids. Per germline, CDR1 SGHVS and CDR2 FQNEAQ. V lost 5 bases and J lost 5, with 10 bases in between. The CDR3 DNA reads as TGTGCCAGCAGCCTGCAGGGCCACGAGCAGTACTTC. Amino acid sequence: CASSLQGHEQYF.

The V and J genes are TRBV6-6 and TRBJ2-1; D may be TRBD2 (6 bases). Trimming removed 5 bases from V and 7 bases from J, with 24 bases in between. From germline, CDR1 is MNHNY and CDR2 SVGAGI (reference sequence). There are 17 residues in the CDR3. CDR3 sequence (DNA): TGTGCCAGCAGTCTAGGTGGGAGCGGGCCCACAACTAATGAGCAGTTCTTC. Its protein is CASSLGGSGPTTNEQFF.

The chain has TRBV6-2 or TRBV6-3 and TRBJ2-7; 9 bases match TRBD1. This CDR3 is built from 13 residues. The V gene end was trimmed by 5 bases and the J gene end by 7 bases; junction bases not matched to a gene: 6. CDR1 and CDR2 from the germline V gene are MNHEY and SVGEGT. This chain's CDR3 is CASSPQGAGEQYF. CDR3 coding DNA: TGTGCCAGCAGTCCACAGGGGGCTGGAGAGCAGTACTTC.

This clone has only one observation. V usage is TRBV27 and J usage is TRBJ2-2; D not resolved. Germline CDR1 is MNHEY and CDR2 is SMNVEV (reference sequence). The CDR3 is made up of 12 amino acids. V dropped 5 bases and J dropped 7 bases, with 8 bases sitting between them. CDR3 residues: CASSLLNGELFF. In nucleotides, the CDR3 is TGTGCCAGCAGTCTACTCAACGGGGAGCTGTTTTTT.

The CDR3 reads CASSIKSGTAFNYGYTF. In DNA form, the CDR3 reads TGTGCCAGTAGTATAAAATCTGGGACAGCGTTTAACTATGGCTACACCTTC. The V and J genes are TRBV19 and TRBJ1-2; 7 bases fit TRBD1. The CDR3 is made up of 17 amino acids. V shed 2 bases and J 1 base; nucleotides not matched to a gene: 10. The germline V gene encodes CDR1 LNHDA and CDR2 SQIVND (reference sequence).

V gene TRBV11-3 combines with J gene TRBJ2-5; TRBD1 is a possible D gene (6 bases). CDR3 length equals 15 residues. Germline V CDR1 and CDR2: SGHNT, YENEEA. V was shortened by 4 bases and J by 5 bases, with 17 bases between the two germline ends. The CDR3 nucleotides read TGTGCCAGCAGCTGGGGGACAAAGTTGCTGGAGACCCAGTACTTC. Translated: CASSWGTKLLETQYF.

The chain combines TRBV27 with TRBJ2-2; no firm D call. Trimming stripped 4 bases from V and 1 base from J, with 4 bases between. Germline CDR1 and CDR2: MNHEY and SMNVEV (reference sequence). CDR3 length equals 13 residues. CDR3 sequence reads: CASSYLNTGELFF. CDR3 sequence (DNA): TGTGCCAGCAGTTATCTGAACACCGGGGAGCTGTTTTTT.

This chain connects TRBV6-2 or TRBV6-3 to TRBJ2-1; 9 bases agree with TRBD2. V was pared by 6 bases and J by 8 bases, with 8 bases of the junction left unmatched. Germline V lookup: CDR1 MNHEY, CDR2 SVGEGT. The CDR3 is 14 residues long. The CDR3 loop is CASSQGLAGYEQFF. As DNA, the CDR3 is TGTGCCAGCAGCCAAGGGCTAGCGGGATATGAGCAGTTCTTC.

The DNA for the CDR3 is TGTGCCAGCTCACCCCCCGGACTTAACTCCTACGAGCAGTACTTC. This gives the protein CASSPPGLNSYEQYF. The J gene is TRBJ2-7, the V gene TRBV18; a possible D gene is TRBD2 (5 bases). This CDR3 is built from 15 residues. Germline V gives CDR1 KGHSH, CDR2 LQKENI. V lost 3 bases to trimming and J lost 0 bases, with 12 bases between them.